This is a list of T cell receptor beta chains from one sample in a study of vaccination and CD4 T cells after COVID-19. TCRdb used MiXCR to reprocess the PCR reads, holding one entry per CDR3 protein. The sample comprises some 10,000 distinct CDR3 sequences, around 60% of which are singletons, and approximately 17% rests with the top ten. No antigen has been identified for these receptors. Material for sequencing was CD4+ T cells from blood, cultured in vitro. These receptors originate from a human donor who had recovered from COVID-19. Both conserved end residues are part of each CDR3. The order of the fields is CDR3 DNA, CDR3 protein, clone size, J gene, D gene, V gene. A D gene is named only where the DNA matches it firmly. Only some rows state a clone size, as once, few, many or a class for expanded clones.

DNA: TGTGCCAGTAGTCGCGGGACTTACACTGAAGCTTTCTTT; CDR3: CASSRGTYTEAFF; size: -; J: TRBJ1-1; D: -; V: TRBV19
DNA: TGTGCCGGAAGGGACACCATTAACACTGAAGCTTTCTTT; CDR3: CAGRDTINTEAFF; size: -; J: TRBJ1-1; D: -; V: TRBV5-3
DNA: TGCAGTGCTAGAGATGGGCCGGGCGTCGCAGGTTTGAATACGCAGTATTTT; CDR3: CSARDGPGVAGLNTQYF; size: -; J: TRBJ2-3; D: -; V: TRBV20-1
DNA: TGTGCCAGCAGCTTCGACAGGGACACCGGGGAGCTGTTTTTT; CDR3: CASSFDRDTGELFF; size: -; J: TRBJ2-2; D: TRBD1; V: TRBV5-4
DNA: TGTGCCACCAGCAGAGCCCCGCCCGGGGAGCTGTTTTTT; CDR3: CATSRAPPGELFF; size: -; J: TRBJ2-2; D: -; V: TRBV15
DNA: TGTGCCAGCGTAGCGGGAGGGCCCCAAGAGACCCAGTACTTC; CDR3: CASVAGGPQETQYF; size: few; J: TRBJ2-5; D: TRBD2; V: TRBV25-1
DNA: TGTGCCAGCAGTTTAAGACAGCCCTACGAGCAGTACTTC; CDR3: CASSLRQPYEQYF; size: few; J: TRBJ2-7; D: -; V: TRBV27
DNA: TGTGCCAGTTCGGCCGGGGGGGTAAGATCCTACGAGCAGTACTTC; CDR3: CASSAGGVRSYEQYF; size: -; J: TRBJ2-7; D: TRBD2; V: TRBV6-1
DNA: TGTGCCAGCAGTCAAGTGGGGGCCGCAACTAATGAAAAACTGTTTTTT; CDR3: CASSQVGAATNEKLFF; size: -; J: TRBJ1-4; D: -; V: TRBV27
DNA: TGTGCCAGCAGCTTGGTAGATACGCAGTATTTT; CDR3: CASSLVDTQYF; size: -; J: TRBJ2-3; D: -; V: TRBV11-2
DNA: TGTGCCAGCAGTTACCCTTACAGGGCGGAGGACACTGAAGCTTTCTTT; CDR3: CASSYPYRAEDTEAFF; size: few; J: TRBJ1-1; D: -; V: TRBV6-2/TRBV6-3
DNA: TGTGCCAGCAGTTATATGGGCAGGCAAACCTACGAGCAGTACTTC; CDR3: CASSYMGRQTYEQYF; size: -; J: TRBJ2-7; D: -; V: TRBV6-2/TRBV6-3
DNA: TGTGCTAGTGGCCGTTCCAACACTGAAGCTTTCTTT; CDR3: CASGRSNTEAFF; size: -; J: TRBJ1-1; D: -; V: TRBV12-5
DNA: TGCAGTGCTTACCCGGGACAGTGGAGCTACACCTTC; CDR3: CSAYPGQWSYTF; size: -; J: TRBJ1-2; D: TRBD1; V: TRBV20-1
DNA: TGTGCCAGCAAGGTAATACAGGTCTACACCGGGGAGCTGTTTTTT; CDR3: CASKVIQVYTGELFF; size: -; J: TRBJ2-2; D: -; V: TRBV6-1
DNA: TGTGCCAGCACCTCTTACAGGGCTGACACTGAAGCTTTCTTT; CDR3: CASTSYRADTEAFF; size: -; J: TRBJ1-1; D: -; V: TRBV6-4
DNA: TGTGCCAGCAGCCAGACAGGGCGTGCTGAAGCTTTCTTT; CDR3: CASSQTGRAEAFF; size: -; J: TRBJ1-1; D: TRBD1; V: TRBV11-3
DNA: TGCAGCGCCGCAAGCTCTGGAAACACCATATATTTT; CDR3: CSAASSGNTIYF; size: -; J: TRBJ1-3; D: -; V: TRBV20-1
DNA: TGTGCCAGTAGCCGGGAGATAGGAACAGTAGCTTTCTTT; CDR3: CASSREIGTVAFF; size: -; J: TRBJ1-1; D: -; V: TRBV19
DNA: TGTGCCAGCAGTGGGACTAGCGGGAGTATTTCCGGGGAGCTGTTTTTT; CDR3: CASSGTSGSISGELFF; size: -; J: TRBJ2-2; D: TRBD2; V: TRBV12-3/TRBV12-4
DNA: TGTGCCAGTAGCCCACCAGGGGGACATTGGGGCAATCAGCCCCAGCATTTT; CDR3: CASSPPGGHWGNQPQHF; size: -; J: TRBJ1-5; D: TRBD1; V: TRBV19
DNA: TGCAGTGCTACCCCCGGGACAGGGCGCACAGATACGCAGTATTTT; CDR3: CSATPGTGRTDTQYF; size: -; J: TRBJ2-3; D: TRBD1; V: TRBV20-1
DNA: TGTGCCAGCAGTCTAGGGGGACAGGGCCTCTCTGGAAACACCATATATTTT; CDR3: CASSLGGQGLSGNTIYF; size: -; J: TRBJ1-3; D: TRBD1; V: TRBV7-2
DNA: TGTGCCTGGAGACCTCGGACAGGGGGAGGCTACACCTTC; CDR3: CAWRPRTGGGYTF; size: -; J: TRBJ1-2; D: TRBD1; V: TRBV30
DNA: TGTGCCAGCAGACCCCTCCGACAGGGTAGTTACGAGCAGTACTTC; CDR3: CASRPLRQGSYEQYF; size: once; J: TRBJ2-7; D: TRBD1; V: TRBV27
DNA: TGTGCCAGCAGTGGGCAGGGGAATTCACCCCTCCACTTT; CDR3: CASSGQGNSPLHF; size: -; J: TRBJ1-6; D: -; V: TRBV2
DNA: TGTGCCAGGGGCGGAGGGAACACAGATACGCAGTATTTT; CDR3: CARGGGNTDTQYF; size: -; J: TRBJ2-3; D: -; V: TRBV2